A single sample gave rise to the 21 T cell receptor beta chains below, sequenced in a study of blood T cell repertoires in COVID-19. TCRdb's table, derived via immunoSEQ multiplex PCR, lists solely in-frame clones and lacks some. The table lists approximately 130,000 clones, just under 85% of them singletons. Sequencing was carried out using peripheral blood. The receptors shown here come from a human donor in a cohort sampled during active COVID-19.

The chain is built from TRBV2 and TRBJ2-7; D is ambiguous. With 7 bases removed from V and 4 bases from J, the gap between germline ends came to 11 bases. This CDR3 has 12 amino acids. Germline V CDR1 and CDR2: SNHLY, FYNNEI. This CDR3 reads CASILDWYEQYF. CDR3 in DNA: TGTGCCAGCATCCTTGACTGGTACGAGCAGTACTTC.

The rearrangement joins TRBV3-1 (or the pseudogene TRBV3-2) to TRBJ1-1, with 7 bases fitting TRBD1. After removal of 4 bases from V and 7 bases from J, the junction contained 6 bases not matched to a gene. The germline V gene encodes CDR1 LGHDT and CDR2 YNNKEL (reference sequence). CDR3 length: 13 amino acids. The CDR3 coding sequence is TGTGCCAGCAGCCTTACCAACAGGGGTGAAGCTTTCTTT. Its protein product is CASSLTNRGEAFF.

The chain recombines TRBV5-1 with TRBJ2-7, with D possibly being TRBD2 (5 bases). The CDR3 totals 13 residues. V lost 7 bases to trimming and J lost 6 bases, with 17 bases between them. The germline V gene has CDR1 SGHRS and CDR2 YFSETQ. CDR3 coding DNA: TGCGCCAGCTGCCCCAGCGGTGAGGGCGAGCAGTACTTC. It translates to CASCPSGEGEQYF.

CDR3 DNA: TGTGCCAGCAGCCCGCGGTACGCGGAGACCCAGTACTTC. It is translated as CASSPRYAETQYF. This rearrangement joins TRBV14 to TRBJ2-5, with no clear D. The CDR3 runs 13 residues. Germline assignment: CDR1 SGHDN and CDR2 FVKESK. Deletions cut 4 bases from V and 5 bases from J, with 11 bases between. The full variable domain, completed using reference TRBV14 and TRBJ2-5, is EAGVTQFPSHSVIEKGQTVTLRCDPISGHDNLYWYRRVMGKEIKFLLHFVKESKQDESGMPNNRFLAERTGGTYSTLKVQPAELEDSGVYFCASSPRYAETQYFGPGTRLLVL.

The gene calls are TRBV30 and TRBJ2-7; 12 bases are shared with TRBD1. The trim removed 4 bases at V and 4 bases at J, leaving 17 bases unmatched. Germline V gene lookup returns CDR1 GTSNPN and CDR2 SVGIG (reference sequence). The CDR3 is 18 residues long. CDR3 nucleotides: TGTGCCTGGATAGCCGGGACAGGGGGCCGAAAGGGGGGATACGAGCAGTACTTC. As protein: CAWIAGTGGRKGGYEQYF.

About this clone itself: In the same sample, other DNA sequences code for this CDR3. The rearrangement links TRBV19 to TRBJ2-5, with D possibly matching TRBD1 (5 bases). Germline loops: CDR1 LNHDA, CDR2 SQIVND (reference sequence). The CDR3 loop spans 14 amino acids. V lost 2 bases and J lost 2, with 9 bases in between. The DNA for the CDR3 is TGTGCCAGTAGTATACCAGGGATTCAAGAGACCCAGTACTTC. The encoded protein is CASSIPGIQETQYF.

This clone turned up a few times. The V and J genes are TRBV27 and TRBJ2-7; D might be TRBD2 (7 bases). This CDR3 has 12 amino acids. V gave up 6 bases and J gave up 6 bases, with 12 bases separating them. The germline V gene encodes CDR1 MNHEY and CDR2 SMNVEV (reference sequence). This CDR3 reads CASSPGGAEQYF. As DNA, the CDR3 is TGTGCCAGCAGCCCTGGGGGGGCCGAGCAGTACTTC.

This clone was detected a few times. The chain's CDR3 is CSASLAGSYNSPLHF. The CDR3 DNA sequence: TGCAGTGCTAGTTTGGCAGGTTCCTATAATTCACCCCTCCACTTT. The gene calls are TRBV20-1 and TRBJ1-6; D unclear. CDR1 and CDR2 from the germline V gene are DFQATT and SNEGSKA (reference sequence). V lost 3 bases and J lost 1, with 10 bases in between. The CDR3 is 15 residues long.

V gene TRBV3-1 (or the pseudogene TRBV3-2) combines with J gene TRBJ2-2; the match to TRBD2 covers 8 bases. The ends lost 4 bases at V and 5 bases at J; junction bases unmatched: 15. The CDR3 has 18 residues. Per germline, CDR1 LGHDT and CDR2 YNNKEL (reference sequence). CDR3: CASSRRGYGRDGTGELFF. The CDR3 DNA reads TGTGCCAGCAGCCGAAGGGGCTACGGGAGGGACGGTACCGGGGAGCTGTTTTTT.

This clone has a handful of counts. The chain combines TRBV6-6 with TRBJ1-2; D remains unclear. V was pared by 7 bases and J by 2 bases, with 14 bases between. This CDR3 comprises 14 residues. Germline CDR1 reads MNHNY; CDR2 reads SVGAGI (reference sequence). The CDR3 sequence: CASKREGGNYGYTF. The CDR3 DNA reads TGTGCCAGCAAACGGGAGGGTGGCAACTATGGCTACACCTTC.

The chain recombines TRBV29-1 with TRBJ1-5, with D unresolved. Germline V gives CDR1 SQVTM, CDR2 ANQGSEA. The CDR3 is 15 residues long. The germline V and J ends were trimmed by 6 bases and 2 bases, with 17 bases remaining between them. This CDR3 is CSVSAPGGGNQPQHF. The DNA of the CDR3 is TGCAGCGTCTCGGCACCCGGAGGAGGCAATCAGCCCCAGCATTTT. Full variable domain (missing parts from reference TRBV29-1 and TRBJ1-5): SAVISQKPSRDICQRGTSLTIQCQVDSQVTMMFWYRQQPGQSLTLIATANQGSEATYESGFVIDKFPISRPNLTFSTLTVSNMSPEDSSIYLCSVSAPGGGNQPQHFGDGTRLSIL.

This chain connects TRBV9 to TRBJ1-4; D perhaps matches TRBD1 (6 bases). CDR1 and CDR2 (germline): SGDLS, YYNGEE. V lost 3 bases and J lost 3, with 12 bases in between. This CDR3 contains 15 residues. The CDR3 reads CASSATKGANEKLFF. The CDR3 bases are TGTGCCAGCAGCGCCACTAAGGGGGCTAATGAAAAACTGTTTTTT.

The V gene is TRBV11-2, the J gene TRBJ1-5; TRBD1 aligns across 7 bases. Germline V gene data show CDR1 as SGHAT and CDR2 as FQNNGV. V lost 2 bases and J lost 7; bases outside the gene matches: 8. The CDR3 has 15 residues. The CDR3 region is CASSLSRGRGQPQHF. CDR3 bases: TGTGCCAGCAGCTTAAGCAGGGGGAGAGGGCAGCCCCAGCATTTT.

The CDR3 sequence: CAWSRRSVGELFF. The CDR3 DNA reads TGTGCCTGGAGCAGGCGTTCGGTCGGGGAGCTGTTTTTT. The chain recombines TRBV30 with TRBJ2-2; D is ambiguous. Germline V gene sequence: CDR1 GTSNPN, CDR2 SVGIG (reference sequence). Trimming shortened V by 3 bases and J by 7 bases, and 12 bases separated the two germline ends. This CDR3 is 13 amino acids long.

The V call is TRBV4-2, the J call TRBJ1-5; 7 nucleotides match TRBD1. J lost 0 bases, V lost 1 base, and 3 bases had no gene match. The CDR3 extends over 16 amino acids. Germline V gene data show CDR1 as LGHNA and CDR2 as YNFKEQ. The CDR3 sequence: CASSQVGQYSNQPQHF. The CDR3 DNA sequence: TGTGCCAGCAGCCAAGTGGGACAGTATAGCAATCAGCCCCAGCATTTT.

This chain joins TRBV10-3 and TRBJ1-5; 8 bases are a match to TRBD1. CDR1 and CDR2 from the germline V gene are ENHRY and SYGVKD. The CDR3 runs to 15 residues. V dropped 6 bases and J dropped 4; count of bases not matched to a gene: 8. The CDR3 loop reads CAISSDRGGNQPQHF. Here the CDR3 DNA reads TGTGCCATCAGCTCCGACAGGGGCGGGAATCAGCCCCAGCATTTT.

CDR3 amino acids: CAWSERDTQYF. The CDR3 coding sequence is TGTGCCTGGAGTGAGAGGGATACGCAGTATTTT. The V call is TRBV30, the J call TRBJ2-3, with D unresolved. Trimming removed 1 base from V and 6 bases from J, with 5 bases in between. The CDR3 extends over 11 amino acids. Germline V lookup: CDR1 GTSNPN, CDR2 SVGIG (reference sequence).

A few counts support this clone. The DNA of the CDR3 is TGTGCCAGCAGTTTTGATGCAGGAGGGACTCAGCATTTT. Protein sequence: CASSFDAGGTQHF. V is TRBV27 and J is TRBJ1-5, with a weak D call TRBD1 (5 bases). V dropped 3 bases and J dropped 13 bases, with 16 bases sitting between them. Per germline, CDR1 MNHEY and CDR2 SMNVEV (reference sequence). The CDR3 has 13 amino acids.

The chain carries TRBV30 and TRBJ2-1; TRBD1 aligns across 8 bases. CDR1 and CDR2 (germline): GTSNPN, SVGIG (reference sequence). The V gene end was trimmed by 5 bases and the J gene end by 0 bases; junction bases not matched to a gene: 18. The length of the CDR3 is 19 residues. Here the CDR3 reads CAWEQRLYRDRYSYNEQFF. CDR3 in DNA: TGTGCCTGGGAACAACGATTATATCGGGACAGGTACTCCTACAATGAGCAGTTCTTC. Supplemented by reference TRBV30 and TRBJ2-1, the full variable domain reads SQTIHQWPATLVQPVGSPLSLECTVEGTSNPNLYWYRQAAGRGLQLLFYSVGIGQISSEVPQNLSASRPQDRQFILSSKKLLLSDSGFYLCAWEQRLYRDRYSYNEQFFGPGTRLTVL.

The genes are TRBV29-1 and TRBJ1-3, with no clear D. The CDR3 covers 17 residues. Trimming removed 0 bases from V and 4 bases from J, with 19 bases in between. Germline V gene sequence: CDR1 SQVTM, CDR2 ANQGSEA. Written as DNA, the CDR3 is TGCAGCGTTGAAGAAAACCCTAGAACGGGTATCGGAAACACCATATATTTT. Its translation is CSVEENPRTGIGNTIYF.

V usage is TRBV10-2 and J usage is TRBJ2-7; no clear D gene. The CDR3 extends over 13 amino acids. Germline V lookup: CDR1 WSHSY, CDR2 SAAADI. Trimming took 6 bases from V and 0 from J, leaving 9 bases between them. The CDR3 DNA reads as TGCGCCAGCAGGGCAGGCTACTCCTACGAGCAGTACTTC. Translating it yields CASRAGYSYEQYF.